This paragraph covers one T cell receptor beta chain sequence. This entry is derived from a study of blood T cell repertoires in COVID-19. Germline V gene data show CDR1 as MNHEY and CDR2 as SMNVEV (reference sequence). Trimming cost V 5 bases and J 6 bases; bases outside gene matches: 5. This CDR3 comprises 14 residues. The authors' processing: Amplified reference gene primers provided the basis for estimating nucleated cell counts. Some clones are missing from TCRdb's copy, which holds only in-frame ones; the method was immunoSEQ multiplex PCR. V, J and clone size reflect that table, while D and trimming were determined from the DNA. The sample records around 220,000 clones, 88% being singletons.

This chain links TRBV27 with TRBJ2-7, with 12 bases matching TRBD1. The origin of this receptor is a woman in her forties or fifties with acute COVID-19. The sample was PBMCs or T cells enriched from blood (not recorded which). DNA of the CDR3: TGTGCCAGCAGTAAAGGGACAGGGGGCGCCGAGCAGTACTTC. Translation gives CASSKGTGGAEQYF.